Listed below are T cell receptor beta chains from one sample, sequenced in a study of blood T cell repertoires in COVID-19. This table comes from immunoSEQ multiplex PCR, and its TCRdb copy is limited to in-frame clones, with some not included. Here the sample spans some 80,000 clones, around nine tenths being singletons. Specimen: peripheral blood. These receptors originate from a man between 45 and 60 years old with active or convalescent COVID-19. Both conserved end residues are part of each CDR3. The D gene is left open where the match is weak. Clone size is stated in some rows and not others, as once, few, many or a class when expanded.

>13|.|TRBV6-5|TRBJ1-4|.
TGTGCCAGCCGGGGGATCGTCAATGAAAAACTGTTTTTT
CASRGIVNEKLFF
>15|TRBD1|TRBV24-1|TRBJ2-2|.
TGTGCCACCAGTGATCTGAGGGGGCCCACCGGGGAGCTGTTTTTT
CATSDLRGPTGELFF
>15|TRBD2|TRBV11-2|TRBJ2-7|.
TGTGCCAGCAGCTCGACTAGCGGGGGGATTGGCGAGCAGTACTTC
CASSSTSGGIGEQYF
>15|TRBD1|TRBV19|TRBJ1-2|.
TGTGCCAGTAGACCCCCGGACAGGAACTTCTATGGCTACACCTTC
CASRPPDRNFYGYTF
>15|TRBD1|TRBV7-7|TRBJ2-5|.
TGTGCCAGCAGCTCCGGGACAGGGGGCTTAGAGACCCAGTACTTC
CASSSGTGGLETQYF
>14|.|TRBV6-2/TRBV6-3|TRBJ2-7|.
TGTGCCAGCAGTTACCCTTCTGTCTCCTACGAGCAGTACTTC
CASSYPSVSYEQYF
>15|TRBD1|TRBV25-1|TRBJ2-3|.
TGTGCCAGCAGCCGGACAGGGGTAAGAACAGATACGCAGTATTTT
CASSRTGVRTDTQYF
>15|.|TRBV19|TRBJ1-4|.
TGTGCCAGTAGTCCCAGAGGGAGTGGGTATGAAAAACTGTTTTTT
CASSPRGSGYEKLFF
>13|.|TRBV28|TRBJ1-1|.
TGTGCCAGCAGTTTAGTGGGGGCCACTGAAGCTTTCTTT
CASSLVGATEAFF
>15|.|TRBV7-8|TRBJ1-4|.
TGTGCCAGCAGCCAGGAGATTAGAACTAATGAAAAACTGTTTTTT
CASSQEIRTNEKLFF
>14|TRBD1|TRBV5-1|TRBJ1-6|.
TGCGCCAGCAGCTTTGACAGGGAACGTTCACCCCTCCACTTT
CASSFDRERSPLHF
>15|TRBD2|TRBV3-1/TRBV3-2|TRBJ2-5|.
TGTGCCAGCAGCCTAGCTGCGCGGGGGGCCGAGACCCAGTACTTC
CASSLAARGAETQYF
>14|.|TRBV25-1|TRBJ1-1|.
TGTGCCAGCAGTGGACGAGGAGGAGACACTGAAGCTTTCTTT
CASSGRGGDTEAFF
>14|.|TRBV10-3|TRBJ1-1|.
TGTGCCATCAGTGGGGGGCAGGGTGGGACTGAAGCTTTCTTT
CAISGGQGGTEAFF
>14|TRBD2|TRBV19|TRBJ2-1|.
TGTGCCAGTAAGATTAGCGGGGGGAAGAATGAGCAGTTCTTC
CASKISGGKNEQFF
>14|.|TRBV27|TRBJ1-2|.
TGTGCCAGCAGTTTATGGGCAGAAGGAAGCGGCTACACCTTC
CASSLWAEGSGYTF
>14|.|TRBV9|TRBJ2-1|.
TGTGCCAGCAGCGTAGTAGGGGCAGGGAATGAGCAGTTCTTC
CASSVVGAGNEQFF
>16|TRBD1|TRBV19|TRBJ1-5|.
TGTGCCAGTAGTATAGGTGACAGGGGGAGCAATCAGCCCCAGCATTTT
CASSIGDRGSNQPQHF
>13|.|TRBV18|TRBJ1-1|once
TGTGCCAGCTCGCCAATACAGAACACTGAAGCTTTCTTT
CASSPIQNTEAFF
>14|TRBD1|TRBV10-3|TRBJ2-7|.
TGTGCCATCAGTGAAGGGACAGGGGTCTACGAGCAGTACTTC
CAISEGTGVYEQYF
>16|TRBD1|TRBV5-1|TRBJ2-7|.
TGCGCCAGCAGCTTGACCGGGACAGGTGAACTCTACGAGCAGTACTTC
CASSLTGTGELYEQYF